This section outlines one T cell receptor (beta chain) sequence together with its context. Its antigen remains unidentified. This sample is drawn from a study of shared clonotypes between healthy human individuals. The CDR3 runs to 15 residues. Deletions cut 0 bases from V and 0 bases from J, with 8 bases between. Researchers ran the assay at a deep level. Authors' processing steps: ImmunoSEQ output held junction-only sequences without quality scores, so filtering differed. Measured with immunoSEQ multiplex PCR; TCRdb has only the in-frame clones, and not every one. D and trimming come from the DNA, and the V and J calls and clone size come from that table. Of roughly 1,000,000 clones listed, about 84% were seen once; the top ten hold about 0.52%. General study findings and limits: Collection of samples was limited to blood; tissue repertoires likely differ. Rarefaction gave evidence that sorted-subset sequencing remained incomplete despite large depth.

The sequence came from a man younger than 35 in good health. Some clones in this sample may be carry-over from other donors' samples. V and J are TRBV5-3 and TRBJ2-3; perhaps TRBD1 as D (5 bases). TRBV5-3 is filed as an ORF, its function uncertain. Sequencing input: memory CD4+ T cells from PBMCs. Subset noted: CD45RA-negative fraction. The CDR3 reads CARSLDRQSTDTQYF. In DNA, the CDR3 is TGTGCCAGAAGCTTGGACAGGCAAAGCACAGATACGCAGTATTTT.